This T cell receptor (beta chain) was profiled in a study of blood T cell repertoires in COVID-19. Study-level background: The cDNA or gDNA used as material had been derived from T cells, B-cell-depleted T cells, or PBMCs.

Per the study methods: Reference gene primer amplification gave nucleated cell count estimates. Clones were read by immunoSEQ multiplex PCR, and TCRdb kept only the in-frame ones, dropping some. V, J and clone size were drawn from that table, and D and trimming were deduced from the DNA. This table has 140,000 to 150,000 clones, approximately 85% appearing once. V was clipped by 4 bases and J by 5 bases, with 11 bases between them. CDR3 length: 13 amino acids. Germline assignment: CDR1 KGHSH and CDR2 LQKENI. The specimen sequenced was peripheral blood. The origin of this receptor is a woman aged 55-70 years with COVID-19, enrolled during active disease. This rearrangement joins TRBV18 to TRBJ2-5; TRBD2 might be the D (5 bases). The CDR3 nucleotides are TGTGCCAGCTCACTCGGGGTACGGGAGACCCAGTACTTC. Translated, it gives CASSLGVRETQYF.